This TCR beta chain came from a study of blood T cell repertoires in COVID-19. Whole-study context: Samples representing acute and convalescent COVID-19 were sourced from the United States, Italy and Spain. Nucleic acid was either cDNA or gDNA, and it came from T cells, B-cell-depleted T cells, or PBMCs.

V lost 2 bases, J lost 7 bases, and 11 bases lay in between. The germline CDR1 and CDR2 sequences are MNHNY and SVGAGI (reference sequence). This CDR3 contains 13 residues. Data came from immunoSEQ multiplex PCR; TCRdb stores just in-frame clones and leaves some out. The repertoire has 200,000 to 300,000 clones, approximately 85% of them found once; the top ten carry around 0.7%. V and J are TRBV6-6 and TRBJ1-2; D is perhaps TRBD1 (6 bases). Specimen: peripheral blood. The sequence was obtained from a human donor in a cohort sampled during active COVID-19. The CDR3 loop is CASSYGGGIGYTF. CDR3 DNA: TGTGCCAGCAGTTACGGGGGGGGCATTGGCTACACCTTC.